This TCR beta chain was observed in a study of early stage breast cancer tumors (dated by TCRdb to 2015 to 2018). Describing the broader study: Of the 15 to 20 invasive breast tumors, some twelve were found to be estrogen receptor-positive, progesterone receptor-positive and HER2-negative. A read coverage of roughly 10-fold per sample was achieved on average. Of the roughly twelve ER+/PR+/HER2- tumors, eight were classified as invasive ductal carcinomas and four as invasive lobular carcinomas. The samples as a whole yielded under 3,500,000 detected templates, corresponding to 1,100,000 or so unique clonotypes. On the study overall, not on this receptor specifically: Chain pairing and functional markers such as CD4, CD8 and FOXP3 were missed by bulk genomic DNA sequencing of unsorted cells. Enriched TCRB sequences shared across patients were found to be mostly commonly generated sequences that were unlikely to play an important role in the tumor microenvironment. Because the cohort was small, analysis by tumor subtype was not possible. Approximately 2.3-fold higher T cell density and higher clonality were observed in tumors than in adjacent normal breast tissue. Repertoires from blood and normal breast were more alike than repertoires from blood and tumor, and in about 85% of the 16 patients, comparing each tissue with blood separated tumor from normal.

About 19-50 mg of tumor tissue was diced and typically yielded more than 3 ug of DNA. The study profiled bulk TCR beta-chain repertoires in matched peripheral blood, tumor and adjacent normal breast tissue taken from about 16 patients with early-stage breast cancer. After resection, visually identified tumor tissue was excised and placed in prechilled RNAlater. Tumor tissue (roughly 20-50 mg) was diced and homogenized in RLTplus buffer with beta-mercaptoethanol and antifoaming agent using a TissueLyser II. Genomic DNA was extracted with the Qiagen AllPrep DNA/RNA Mini kit. This clone was seen once. Its recognized antigen is unknown. One base away there is no much larger clone; base qualities are not given. Each sample was amplified in two independent genomic DNA replicates, using about 0.52 ug for blood and about 1.6 ug for tumor or normal breast. Following the manufacturer's instructions, the ImmunoSeq Intro kit was used to carry out TCRB sequencing on genomic DNA. For absolute quantification, the roughly 30-cycle multiplex PCR included proprietary primers along with spike-in control sequences. Single-end 150-bp reads were used to sequence an 87-bp fragment covering the CDR3 and the flanking V and J genes. Seven samples, each with two replicates, were multiplexed per lane of an Illumina MiSeq using version 3.0 chemistry. On the study's bioinformatics: The vendor's proprietary pipeline processed the raw data and merged both replicates into a single result for each sample. Clonotypes were defined as productive rearrangements sharing the V-gene family, CDR3 amino acid sequence and J-gene segment. Clonality was calculated as 1 minus the normalized Shannon entropy (Pielou evenness) of TCRB abundances. To estimate T cell density, the total number of templates was divided by the input cell count, which was inferred from how much DNA went in. Total repertoire diversity and clonality were estimated with Recon using default parameters. Tumor-enriched clonotypes were defined as having over 0.1% abundance in tumor and at least 32-fold higher abundance than in normal breast. This immuneACCESS table, as held by TCRdb, lists in-frame sequences with V and J called but not all clones. Of the missing ones, under half trace to an unresolved V gene in checked studies; the others have no known cause. V and J calls and clone size are given by that table; D and trimming were obtained from the DNA. The sample contains roughly 25,000 clones, 65% to 75% of them found a single time. The top ten hold over 9.5% of the sample.

Taken from the germline V gene (reference sequence), the CDR1 and CDR2 loops are GTSNPN and SVGIG. Including cysteine and phenylalanine, the CDR3 has 14 amino acids. Just the 42-base CDR3 DNA is kept, in frame starting at base 1. V is pared back by 5 bases and J by 5 bases, with 15 bases lying between the germline termini. The sequenced material came from breast tumor tissue. Recombination joined TRBV30 with TRBJ1-4, with TRBD1 tentatively as D gene (6 bases match). This TCR derives from a person between 60 and 70 years old with breast cancer. The nucleotides are TGTGCCTGGGACGCCGGACAGTGGAATGAAAAACTGTTTTTT. This yields the protein CAWDAGQWNEKLFF.